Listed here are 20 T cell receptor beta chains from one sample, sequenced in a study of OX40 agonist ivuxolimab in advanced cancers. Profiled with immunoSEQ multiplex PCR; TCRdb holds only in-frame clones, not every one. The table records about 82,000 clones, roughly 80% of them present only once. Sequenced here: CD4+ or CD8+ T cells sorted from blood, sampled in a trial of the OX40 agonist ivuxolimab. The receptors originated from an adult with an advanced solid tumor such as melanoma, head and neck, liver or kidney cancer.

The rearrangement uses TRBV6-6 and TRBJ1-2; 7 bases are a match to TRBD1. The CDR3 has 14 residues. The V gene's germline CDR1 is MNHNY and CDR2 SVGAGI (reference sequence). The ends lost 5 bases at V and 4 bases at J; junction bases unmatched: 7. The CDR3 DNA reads TGTGCCAGCAGTAAGACAGGGTCTGGCTATGGCTACACCTTC. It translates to CASSKTGSGYGYTF.

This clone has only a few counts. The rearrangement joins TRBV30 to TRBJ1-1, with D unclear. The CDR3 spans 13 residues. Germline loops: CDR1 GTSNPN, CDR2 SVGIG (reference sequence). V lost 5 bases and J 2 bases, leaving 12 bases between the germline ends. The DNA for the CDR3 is TGTGCCTGGGAGCTGATGGAAAACACTGAAGCTTTCTTT. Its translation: CAWELMENTEAFF. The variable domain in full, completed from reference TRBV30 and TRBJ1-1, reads SQTIHQWPATLVQPVGSPLSLECTVEGTSNPNLYWYRQAAGRGLQLLFYSVGIGQISSEVPQNLSASRPQDRQFILSSKKLLLSDSGFYLCAWELMENTEAFFGQGTRLTVV.

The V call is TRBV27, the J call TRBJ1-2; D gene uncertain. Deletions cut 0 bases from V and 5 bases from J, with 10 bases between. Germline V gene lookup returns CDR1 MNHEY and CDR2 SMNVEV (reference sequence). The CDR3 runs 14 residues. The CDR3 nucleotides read TGTGCCAGCAGTTTATCGTCGGGTGGTTATGGCTACACCTTC. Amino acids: CASSLSSGGYGYTF.

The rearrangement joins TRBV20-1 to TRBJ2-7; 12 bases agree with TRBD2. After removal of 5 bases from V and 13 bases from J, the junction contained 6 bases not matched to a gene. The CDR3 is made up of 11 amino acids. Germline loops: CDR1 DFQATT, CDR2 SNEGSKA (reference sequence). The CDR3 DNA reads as TGCAGTGCTCCGACTAGCGGGGGCCATTACTTC. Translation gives CSAPTSGGHYF.

The CDR3 DNA sequence: TGTGCCAGCAGCTTAGCCGGGACTAGCGGGATGGGGTTTACCCAGTACTTC. Amino acids: CASSLAGTSGMGFTQYF. This rearrangement joins TRBV7-2 to TRBJ2-5; TRBD2 agrees at 13 bases. V lost 0 bases and J lost 8; bases outside the gene matches: 9. The V gene's germline CDR1 is SGHTA and CDR2 FQGNSA. The CDR3 runs 17 residues.

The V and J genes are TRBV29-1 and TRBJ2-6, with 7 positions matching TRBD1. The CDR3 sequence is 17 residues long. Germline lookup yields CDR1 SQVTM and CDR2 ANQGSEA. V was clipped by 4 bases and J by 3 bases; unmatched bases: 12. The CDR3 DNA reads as TGCAGCGTTGTACCACTGGACAGGAAAGGTGGGGCCAACGTCCTGACTTTC. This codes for CSVVPLDRKGGANVLTF.

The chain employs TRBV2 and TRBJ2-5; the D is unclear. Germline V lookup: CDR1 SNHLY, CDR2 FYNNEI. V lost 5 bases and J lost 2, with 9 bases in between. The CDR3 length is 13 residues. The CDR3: CASSKQLQETQYF. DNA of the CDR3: TGTGCCAGCAGTAAACAGTTACAAGAGACCCAGTACTTC.

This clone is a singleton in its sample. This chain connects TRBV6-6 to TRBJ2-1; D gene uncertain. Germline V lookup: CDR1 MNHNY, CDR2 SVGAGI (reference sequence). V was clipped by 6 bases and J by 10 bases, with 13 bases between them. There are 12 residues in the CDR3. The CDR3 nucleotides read TGTGCCAGCAGCTCGGTCCGTCAGGAGCAGTTCTTC. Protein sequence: CASSSVRQEQFF.

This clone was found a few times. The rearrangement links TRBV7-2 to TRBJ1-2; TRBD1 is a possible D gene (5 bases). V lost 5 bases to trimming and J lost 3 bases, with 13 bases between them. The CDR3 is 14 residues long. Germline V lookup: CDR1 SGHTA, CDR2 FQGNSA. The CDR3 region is CASSPGNFDYGYTF. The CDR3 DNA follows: TGTGCCAGCAGCCCAGGGAATTTCGACTATGGCTACACCTTC.

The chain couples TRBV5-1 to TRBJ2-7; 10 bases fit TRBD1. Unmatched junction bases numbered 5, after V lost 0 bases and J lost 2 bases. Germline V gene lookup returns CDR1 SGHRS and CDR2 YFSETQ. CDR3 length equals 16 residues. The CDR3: CASSLAPGQGTYEQYF. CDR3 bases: TGCGCCAGCAGCTTGGCCCCGGGACAGGGGACCTACGAGCAGTACTTC. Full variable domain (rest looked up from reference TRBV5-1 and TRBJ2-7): KAGVTQTPRYLIKTRGQQVTLSCSPISGHRSVSWYQQTPGQGLQFLFEYFSETQRNKGNFPGRFSGRQFSNSRSEMNVSTLELGDSALYLCASSLAPGQGTYEQYFGPGTRLTVT.

The CDR3 DNA is TGTGCCAGTACCCGCGGGGGGGCCGGGATCAATACGCAGTATTTT. Protein: CASTRGGAGINTQYF. The chain combines TRBV19 with TRBJ2-3; TRBD2 agrees at 9 bases. The V gene end was trimmed by 7 bases and the J gene end by 7 bases; junction bases not matched to a gene: 12. The CDR3 has 15 amino acids. Germline V gene sequence: CDR1 LNHDA, CDR2 SQIVND (reference sequence).

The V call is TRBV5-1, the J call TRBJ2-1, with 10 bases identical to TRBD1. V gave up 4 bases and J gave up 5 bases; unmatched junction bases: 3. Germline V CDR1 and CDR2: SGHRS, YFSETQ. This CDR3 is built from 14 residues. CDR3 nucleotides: TGCGCCAGCAGCCGACAGGGGGCTGACAATGAGCAGTTCTTC. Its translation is CASSRQGADNEQFF.

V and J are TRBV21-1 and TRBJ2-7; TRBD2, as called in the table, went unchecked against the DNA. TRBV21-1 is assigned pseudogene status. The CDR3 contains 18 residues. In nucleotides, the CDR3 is TGTGCCAGCAGCTTCATTACCCTGAGGGGAGGGAGATCCTACGAGCAGTACTTC. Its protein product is CASSFITLRGGRSYEQYF.

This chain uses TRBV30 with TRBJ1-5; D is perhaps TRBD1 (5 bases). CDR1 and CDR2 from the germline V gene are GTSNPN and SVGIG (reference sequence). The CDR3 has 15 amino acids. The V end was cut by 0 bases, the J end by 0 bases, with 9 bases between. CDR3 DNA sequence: TGTGCCTGGAGTGTACAAGGGGTTAGCAATCAGCCCCAGCATTTT. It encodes CAWSVQGVSNQPQHF.

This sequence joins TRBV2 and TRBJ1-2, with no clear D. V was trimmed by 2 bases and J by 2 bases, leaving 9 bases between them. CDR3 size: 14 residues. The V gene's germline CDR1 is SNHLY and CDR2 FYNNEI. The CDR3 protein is CASSESLANYGYTF. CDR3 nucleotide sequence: TGTGCCAGCAGTGAATCTCTCGCGAACTATGGCTACACCTTC. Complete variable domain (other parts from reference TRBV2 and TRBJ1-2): EPEVTQTPSHQVTQMGQEVILRCVPISNHLYFYWYRQILGQKVEFLVSFYNNEISEKSEIFDDQFSVERPDGSNFTLKIRSTKLEDSAMYFCASSESLANYGYTFGSGTRLTVV.

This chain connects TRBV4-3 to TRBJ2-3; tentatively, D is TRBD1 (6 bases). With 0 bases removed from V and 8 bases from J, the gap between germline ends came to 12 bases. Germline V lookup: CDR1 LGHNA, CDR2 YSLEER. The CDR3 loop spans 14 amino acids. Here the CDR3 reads CASSQDRGIGTQYF. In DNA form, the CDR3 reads TGCGCCAGCAGCCAAGATAGGGGGATCGGTACGCAGTATTTT.

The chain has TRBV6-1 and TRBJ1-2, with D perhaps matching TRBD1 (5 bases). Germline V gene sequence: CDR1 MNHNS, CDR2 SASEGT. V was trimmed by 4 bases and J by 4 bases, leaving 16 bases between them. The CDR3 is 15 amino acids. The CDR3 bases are TGTGCCAGCAGTGCGGGGACTGCGGTTACCTATGGCTACACCTTC. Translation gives CASSAGTAVTYGYTF.

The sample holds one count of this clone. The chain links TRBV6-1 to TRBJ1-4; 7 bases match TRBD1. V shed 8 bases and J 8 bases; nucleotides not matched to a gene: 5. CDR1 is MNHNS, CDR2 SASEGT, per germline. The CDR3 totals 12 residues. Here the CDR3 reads CASQGDLEKLFF. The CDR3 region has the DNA TGTGCCAGCCAGGGGGACCTCGAAAAACTGTTTTTT.

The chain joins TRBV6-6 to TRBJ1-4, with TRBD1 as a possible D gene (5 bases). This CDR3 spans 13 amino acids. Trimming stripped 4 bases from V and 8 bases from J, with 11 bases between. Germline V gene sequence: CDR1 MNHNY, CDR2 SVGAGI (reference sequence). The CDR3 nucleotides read TGTGCCAGCAGTTGGGGACCGTGGGAAAAACTGTTTTTT. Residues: CASSWGPWEKLFF.

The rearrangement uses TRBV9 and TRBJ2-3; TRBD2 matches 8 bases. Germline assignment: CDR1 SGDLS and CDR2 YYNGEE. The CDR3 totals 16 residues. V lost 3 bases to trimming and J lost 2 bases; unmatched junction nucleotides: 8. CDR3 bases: TGTGCCAGCAGCGCCACGGGTAGCGGGGTCACAGATACGCAGTATTTT. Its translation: CASSATGSGVTDTQYF.